This entry concerns a single T cell receptor beta chain. Sequenced by immunoSEQ multiplex PCR; TCRdb stores in-frame clones only, minus some. This table has under 3,000 clones, around four fifths appearing once. The entry originates in a study of preoperative IRX-2 immunotherapy in early breast cancer. Treatment defined: preoperative locoregional IRX-2 cytokine immunotherapy. This phase Ib study tested locoregional IRX-2 cytokine immunotherapy given before surgery. The sequenced sample was tumor tissue, obtained before IRX-2 immunotherapy. This clonotype was sampled from a human donor with breast cancer.

The CDR3 region has the DNA TGTGCCAGCAGGCTCCCCGGATACTCTGGGGCCAACGTCCTGACTTTC. This sequence encodes CASRLPGYSGANVLTF. The V gene is TRBV6-8, the J gene TRBJ2-6; D call uncertain. The germline CDR1 and CDR2 sequences are MNHGY and SAAAGT. There are 16 residues in the CDR3. Trimming stripped 6 bases from V and 0 bases from J, with 12 bases between.